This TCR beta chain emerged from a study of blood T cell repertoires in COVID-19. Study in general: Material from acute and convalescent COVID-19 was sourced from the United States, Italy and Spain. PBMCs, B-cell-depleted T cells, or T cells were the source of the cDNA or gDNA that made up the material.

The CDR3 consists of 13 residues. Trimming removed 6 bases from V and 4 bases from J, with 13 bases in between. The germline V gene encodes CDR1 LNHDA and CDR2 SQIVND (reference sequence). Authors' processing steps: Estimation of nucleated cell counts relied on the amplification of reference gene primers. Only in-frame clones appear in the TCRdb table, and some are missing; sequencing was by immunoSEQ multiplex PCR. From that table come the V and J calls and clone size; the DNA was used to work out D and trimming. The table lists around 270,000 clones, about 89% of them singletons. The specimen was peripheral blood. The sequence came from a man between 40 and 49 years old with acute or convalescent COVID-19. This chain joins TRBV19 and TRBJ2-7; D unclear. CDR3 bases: TGTGCCAGTAGCGACGCGGCTGGATACGAGCAGTACTTC. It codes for CASSDAAGYEQYF.